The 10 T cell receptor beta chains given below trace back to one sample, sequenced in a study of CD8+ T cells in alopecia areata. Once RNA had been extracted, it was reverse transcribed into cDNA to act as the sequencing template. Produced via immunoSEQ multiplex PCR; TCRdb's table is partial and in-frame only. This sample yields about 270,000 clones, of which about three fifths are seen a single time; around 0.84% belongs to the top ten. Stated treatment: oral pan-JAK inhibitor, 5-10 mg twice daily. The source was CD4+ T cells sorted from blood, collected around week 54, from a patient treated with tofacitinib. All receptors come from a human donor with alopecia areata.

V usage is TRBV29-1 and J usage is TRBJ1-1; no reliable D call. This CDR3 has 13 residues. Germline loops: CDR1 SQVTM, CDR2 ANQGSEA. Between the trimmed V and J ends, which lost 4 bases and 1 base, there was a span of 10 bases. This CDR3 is CSVVFPQNTEAFF. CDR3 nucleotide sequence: TGCAGCGTTGTTTTTCCACAGAACACTGAAGCTTTCTTT. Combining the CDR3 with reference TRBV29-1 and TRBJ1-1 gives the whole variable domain SAVISQKPSRDICQRGTSLTIQCQVDSQVTMMFWYRQQPGQSLTLIATANQGSEATYESGFVIDKFPISRPNLTFSTLTVSNMSPEDSSIYLCSVVFPQNTEAFFGQGTRLTVV.

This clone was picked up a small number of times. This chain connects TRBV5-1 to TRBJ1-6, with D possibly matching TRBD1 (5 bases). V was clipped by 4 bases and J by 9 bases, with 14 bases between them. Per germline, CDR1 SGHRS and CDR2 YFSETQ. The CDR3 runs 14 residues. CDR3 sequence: CASSPGGASSPLHF. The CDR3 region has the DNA TGCGCCAGCAGCCCGGGTGGGGCTAGTTCACCCCTCCACTTT.

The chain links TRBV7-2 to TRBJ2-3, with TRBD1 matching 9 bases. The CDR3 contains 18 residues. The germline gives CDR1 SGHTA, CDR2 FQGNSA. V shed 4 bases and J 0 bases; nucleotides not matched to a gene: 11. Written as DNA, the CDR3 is TGTGCCAGCAGCTCCAGGCCGGGACAGGGAACTAGCACAGATACGCAGTATTTT. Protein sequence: CASSSRPGQGTSTDTQYF.

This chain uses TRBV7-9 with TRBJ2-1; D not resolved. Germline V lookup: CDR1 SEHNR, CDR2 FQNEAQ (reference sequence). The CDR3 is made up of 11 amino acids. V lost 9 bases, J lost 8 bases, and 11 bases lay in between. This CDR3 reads CASLALDEQFF. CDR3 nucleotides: TGTGCCAGTTTAGCTCTCGATGAGCAGTTCTTC.

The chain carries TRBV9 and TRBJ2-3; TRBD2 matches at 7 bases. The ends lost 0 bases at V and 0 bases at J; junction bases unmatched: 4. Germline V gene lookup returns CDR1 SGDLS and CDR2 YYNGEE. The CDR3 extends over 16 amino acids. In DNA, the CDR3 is TGTGCCAGCAGCGTAGATAGCGGGCTTAGCACAGATACGCAGTATTTT. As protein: CASSVDSGLSTDTQYF. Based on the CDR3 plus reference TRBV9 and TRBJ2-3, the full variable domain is DSGVTQTPKHLITATGQRVTLRCSPRSGDLSVYWYQQSLDQGLQFLIQYYNGEERAKGNILERFSAQQFPDLHSELNLSSLELGDSALYFCASSVDSGLSTDTQYFGPGTRLTVL.

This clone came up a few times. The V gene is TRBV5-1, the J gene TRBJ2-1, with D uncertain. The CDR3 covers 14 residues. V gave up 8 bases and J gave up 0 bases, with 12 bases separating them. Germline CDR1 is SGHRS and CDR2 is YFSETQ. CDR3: CASRWRSSYNEQFF. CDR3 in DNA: TGCGCCAGTCGGTGGAGAAGCTCCTACAATGAGCAGTTCTTC.

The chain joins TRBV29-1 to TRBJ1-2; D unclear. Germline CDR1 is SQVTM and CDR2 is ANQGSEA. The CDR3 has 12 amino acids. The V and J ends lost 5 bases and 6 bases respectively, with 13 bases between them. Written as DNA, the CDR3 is TGCAGCGTTATCCGGGCGCGTAATGGCTACACCTTC. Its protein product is CSVIRARNGYTF.

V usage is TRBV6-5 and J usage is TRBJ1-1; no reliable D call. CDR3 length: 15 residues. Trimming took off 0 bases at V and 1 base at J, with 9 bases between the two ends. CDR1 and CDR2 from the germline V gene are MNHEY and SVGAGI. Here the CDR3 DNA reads TGTGCCAGCAGTTACTCGGGGTTAGAGAACACTGAAGCTTTCTTT. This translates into CASSYSGLENTEAFF.

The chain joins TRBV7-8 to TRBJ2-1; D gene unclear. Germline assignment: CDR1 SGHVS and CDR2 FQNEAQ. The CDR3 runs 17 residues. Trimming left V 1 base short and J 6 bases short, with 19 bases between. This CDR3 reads CASSLVRAAPLGNEQFF. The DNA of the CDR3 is TGTGCCAGCAGCTTAGTACGTGCAGCCCCTCTTGGCAATGAGCAGTTCTTC. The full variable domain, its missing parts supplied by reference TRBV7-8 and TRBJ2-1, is GAGVSQSPRYKVAKRGQDVALRCDPISGHVSLFWYQQALGQGPEFLTYFQNEAQLDKSGLPSDRFFAERPEGSVSTLKIQRTQQEDSAVYLCASSLVRAAPLGNEQFFGPGTRLTVL.

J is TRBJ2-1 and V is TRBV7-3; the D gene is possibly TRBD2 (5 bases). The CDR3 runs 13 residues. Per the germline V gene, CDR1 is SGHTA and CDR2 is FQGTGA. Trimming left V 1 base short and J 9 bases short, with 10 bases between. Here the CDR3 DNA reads TGTGCCAGCAGCTTAAATGAACTAGGTGAGCAGTTCTTC. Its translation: CASSLNELGEQFF.